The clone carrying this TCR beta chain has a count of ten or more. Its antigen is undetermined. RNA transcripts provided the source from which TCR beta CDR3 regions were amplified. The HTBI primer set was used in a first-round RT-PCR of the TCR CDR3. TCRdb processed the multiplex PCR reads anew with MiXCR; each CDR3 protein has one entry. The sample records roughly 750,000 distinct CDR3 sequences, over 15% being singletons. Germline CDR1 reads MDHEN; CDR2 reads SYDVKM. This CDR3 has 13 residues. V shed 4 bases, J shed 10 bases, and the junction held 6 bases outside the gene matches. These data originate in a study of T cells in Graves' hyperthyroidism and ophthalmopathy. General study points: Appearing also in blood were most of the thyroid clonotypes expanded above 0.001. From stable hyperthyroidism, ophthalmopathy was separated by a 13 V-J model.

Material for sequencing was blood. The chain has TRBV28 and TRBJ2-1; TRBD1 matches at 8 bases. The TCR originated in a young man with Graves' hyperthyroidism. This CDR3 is CASSSARTGEQFF. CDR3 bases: TGTGCCAGCAGTTCAGCCCGGACAGGGGAGCAGTTCTTC.